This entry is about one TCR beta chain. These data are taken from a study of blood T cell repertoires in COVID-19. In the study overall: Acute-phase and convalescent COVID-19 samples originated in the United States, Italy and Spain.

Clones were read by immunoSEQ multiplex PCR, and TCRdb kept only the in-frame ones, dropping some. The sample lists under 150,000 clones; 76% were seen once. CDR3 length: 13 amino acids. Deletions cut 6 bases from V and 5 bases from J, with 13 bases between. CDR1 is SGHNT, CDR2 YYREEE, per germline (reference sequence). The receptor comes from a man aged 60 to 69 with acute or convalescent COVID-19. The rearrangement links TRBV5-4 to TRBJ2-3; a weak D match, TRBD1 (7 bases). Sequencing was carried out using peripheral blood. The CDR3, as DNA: TGTGCCAGCACCCTCCAGGGGGGAGATACGCAGTATTTT. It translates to CASTLQGGDTQYF.